Shown below are 31 T cell receptor beta chains from a single sample sequenced in a study of blood T cell repertoires in COVID-19 (TCRdb year 2020). Library preparation employed the immunoSEQ multiplex PCR assay. As stored in TCRdb, this immuneACCESS dataset retains in-frame rearrangements with V and J assigned. A fraction of the clones does not appear; measured against another copy, unresolved V genes explain less than half of the discrepancy, and the remainder lacks a known reason. Within this sample are 150,000 or so clones, with around 84% of them counted one time only. The ten largest account for less than 6% of the sample. The sample comprised PBMCs or T cells enriched from blood (not recorded which). These receptors came from a woman in her forties or fifties who had been exposed to COVID-19.

This sequence joins TRBV11-2 and TRBJ1-6; possibly TRBD1 for D (6 bases). Germline-derived CDR1 and CDR2 are SGHAT and FQNNGV. CDR3 length: 15 amino acids. Trimming stripped 5 bases from V and 7 bases from J, with 15 bases between. In DNA form, the CDR3 reads TGTGCCAGCAGCAAGACAGGCAACTTGAATTCACCCCTCCACTTT. This codes for CASSKTGNLNSPLHF.

In its sample, this clone was seen once. The chain joins TRBV2 to TRBJ2-5; 8 bases agree with TRBD2. The germline V gene encodes CDR1 SNHLY and CDR2 FYNNEI. V shed 5 bases, J shed 5 bases, and the junction held 7 bases outside the gene matches. The CDR3 consists of 14 residues. CDR3 residues: CASSNSGRTETQYF. DNA for the CDR3: TGTGCCAGCAGTAACAGCGGGAGAACTGAGACCCAGTACTTC.

The rearrangement joins TRBV30 to TRBJ1-2; D is possibly TRBD1 (5 bases). The CDR3 contains 14 residues. Germline lookup yields CDR1 GTSNPN and CDR2 SVGIG (reference sequence). Trimming removed 0 bases from V and 8 bases from J, with 16 bases in between. The CDR3 coding sequence is TGTGCCTGGAGTGTACGACAGTCCGCCCGGGGCTACACCTTC. Encoded protein: CAWSVRQSARGYTF.

The chain has TRBV6-5 and TRBJ2-1, with 8 bases fitting TRBD1. V dropped 2 bases and J dropped 2; count of bases not matched to a gene: 2. Germline-derived CDR1 and CDR2 are MNHEY and SVGAGI. The CDR3 loop spans 15 amino acids. The CDR3 loop reads CASSYGQGTYNEQFF. CDR3 DNA: TGTGCCAGCAGTTACGGACAGGGAACCTACAATGAGCAGTTCTTC.

This clone occurred once. The rearrangement uses TRBV4-3 and TRBJ2-1, with 13 bases fitting TRBD2. The V gene's germline CDR1 is LGHNA and CDR2 YSLEER. This CDR3 is 16 amino acids long. Unmatched junction bases numbered 7, after V lost 3 bases and J lost 8 bases. The CDR3 nucleotides read TGCGCCAGCAGCCAGCAACTAGCGGGAGGGCCAGATGAGCAGTTCTTC. It is translated as CASSQQLAGGPDEQFF.

V usage is TRBV6-5 and J usage is TRBJ2-7; the match to TRBD1 covers 8 bases. The CDR3 runs 15 residues. The V and J ends lost 6 bases and 3 bases, in that order; junction bases with no gene match: 10. Looked up from germline, CDR1 is MNHEY and CDR2 is SVGAGI. The CDR3 region is CASRRGQGDYYEQYF. The CDR3 region has the DNA TGTGCCAGCAGACGTGGACAGGGTGACTACTACGAGCAGTACTTC.

CDR3 protein: CASSLEGETGGEQYF. As DNA, the CDR3 is TGCGCCAGCAGCTTGGAAGGGGAGACAGGGGGCGAGCAGTACTTC. The chain links TRBV5-1 to TRBJ2-7; 9 nucleotides line up with TRBD1. The CDR3 spans 15 residues. The V gene end was trimmed by 0 bases and the J gene end by 6 bases; junction bases not matched to a gene: 7. Germline-derived CDR1 and CDR2 are SGHRS and YFSETQ. Complete variable domain (other parts from reference TRBV5-1 and TRBJ2-7): KAGVTQTPRYLIKTRGQQVTLSCSPISGHRSVSWYQQTPGQGLQFLFEYFSETQRNKGNFPGRFSGRQFSNSRSEMNVSTLELGDSALYLCASSLEGETGGEQYFGPGTRLTVT.

The CDR3 here is CASTSKGSPGAEAFF. The CDR3 DNA reads as TGTGCCAGTACCTCTAAAGGGTCCCCGGGGGCTGAAGCTTTCTTT. The V call is TRBV19, the J call TRBJ1-1; a weak D match, TRBD1 (5 bases). The ends were cut back, 7 bases at V and 6 bases at J, with 21 bases in the middle. This CDR3 is built from 15 residues. Germline V gives CDR1 LNHDA, CDR2 SQIVND (reference sequence).

The V and J genes are TRBV11-3 and TRBJ2-3; D not certain. The germline CDR1 and CDR2 sequences are SGHNT and YENEEA. The CDR3 is 13 amino acids. V was shortened by 5 bases and J by 4 bases, with 10 bases between the two germline ends. The CDR3 DNA reads as TGTGCCAGCAGCACCAACCGGGCAGATACGCAGTATTTT. Its translation: CASSTNRADTQYF.

This clone came up once. The chain is built from TRBV24-1 and TRBJ2-5; TRBD1 agrees at 9 bases. Germline V CDR1 and CDR2: KGHDR, SFDVKD. CDR3 length: 15 residues. Losses at the gene ends were 4 bases for V and 4 bases for J; bases not matched to a gene: 6. This CDR3 reads CATSDPTGGRETQYF. The CDR3 DNA is TGTGCCACCAGTGACCCTACAGGGGGCCGAGAGACCCAGTACTTC.

This clone was recorded once. This chain links TRBV5-4 with TRBJ2-1, with 8 bases fitting TRBD2. The CDR3 extends over 15 amino acids. The V segment lost 4 bases and the J segment 1 base; nucleotides outside the gene matches: 4. Germline V lookup: CDR1 SGHNT, CDR2 YYREEE (reference sequence). The CDR3: CASSRPGGSYNEQFF. The CDR3 DNA sequence: TGTGCCAGCAGCCGCCCGGGGGGGTCCTACAATGAGCAGTTCTTC. The full variable domain, its missing parts supplied by reference TRBV5-4 and TRBJ2-1, is ETGVTQSPTHLIKTRGQQVTLRCSSQSGHNTVSWYQQALGQGPQFIFQYYREEENGRGNFPPRFSGLQFPNYSSELNVNALELDDSALYLCASSRPGGSYNEQFFGPGTRLTVL.

This rearrangement joins TRBV5-4 to TRBJ1-5, with D perhaps matching TRBD1 (6 bases). This CDR3 comprises 12 residues. Germline lookup yields CDR1 SGHNT and CDR2 YYREEE (reference sequence). Between the trimmed V and J ends, which lost 6 bases and 3 bases, there was a span of 7 bases. The CDR3 region has the DNA TGTGCCAGCAACAGGGACAATCAGCCCCAGCATTTT. It codes for CASNRDNQPQHF.

The rearrangement uses TRBV15 and TRBJ2-3; weak D call: TRBD2 (6 bases). This CDR3 contains 15 residues. V lost 5 bases and J lost 2, with 14 bases in between. In germline, CDR1 is LNHNV, CDR2 YYDKDF (reference sequence). CDR3 DNA: TGTGCCACCAGCCTCACGGGGGAGCACACAGATACGCAGTATTTT. Translated, it gives CATSLTGEHTDTQYF. Combining the CDR3 with reference TRBV15 and TRBJ2-3 gives the whole variable domain DAMVIQNPRYQVTQFGKPVTLSCSQTLNHNVMYWYQQKSSQAPKLLFHYYDKDFNNEADTPDNFQSRRPNTSFCFLDIRSPGLGDTAMYLCATSLTGEHTDTQYFGPGTRLTVL.

The rearrangement joins TRBV5-1 to TRBJ1-2; 12 nucleotides match TRBD1. Germline V CDR1 and CDR2: SGHRS, YFSETQ. After removal of 3 bases from V and 2 bases from J, the junction contained 8 bases not matched to a gene. This CDR3 spans 17 amino acids. The CDR3 coding sequence is TGCGCCAGCAGCTATACCGGGACAGGGGGCCTCAACTATGGCTACACCTTC. Its translation is CASSYTGTGGLNYGYTF.

J is TRBJ1-1 and V is TRBV18; D possibly corresponds to TRBD1 (5 bases). CDR1 and CDR2 from the germline V gene are KGHSH and LQKENI. The length of the CDR3 is 13 residues. Trimming left V 0 bases short and J 4 bases short, with 6 bases between. CDR3 nucleotides: TGTGCCAGCTCACCACCGGGGGGCACTGAAGCTTTCTTT. Its translation: CASSPPGGTEAFF.

The chain's CDR3 is CASSLSTGSPLHF. Written as DNA, the CDR3 is TGTGCCAGCAGCTTGTCGACGGGTTCACCCCTCCACTTT. The rearrangement links TRBV11-2 to TRBJ1-6; D remains unclear. CDR1 is SGHAT, CDR2 FQNNGV, per germline. Deletions cut 3 bases from V and 9 bases from J, with 9 bases between. The CDR3 loop spans 13 amino acids. The variable domain in full, with the rest retrieved from reference TRBV11-2 and TRBJ1-6, is EAGVAQSPRYKIIEKRQSVAFWCNPISGHATLYWYQQILGQGPKLLIQFQNNGVVDDSQLPKDRFSAERLKGVDSTLKIQPAKLEDSAVYLCASSLSTGSPLHFGNGTRLTVT.

CDR3 bases: TGTGCCAGCAGCTTATATCGGGCGCGGGGGAGGCAAGAGACCCAGTACTTC. This sequence encodes CASSLYRARGRQETQYF. V gene TRBV7-2 combines with J gene TRBJ2-5; TRBD2 matches 7 bases. This CDR3 is 17 amino acids long. CDR1 and CDR2 (germline): SGHTA, FQGNSA. J gave up 2 bases and V 2 bases, and 11 bases lay outside the gene matches.

This clone was picked up one time. V is TRBV5-5 and J is TRBJ2-1, with 9 bases matching TRBD1. The CDR3 loop spans 14 amino acids. Trimming cost V 4 bases and J 10 bases; bases outside gene matches: 9. Germline assignment: CDR1 SGHKS and CDR2 YYEKEE (reference sequence). The CDR3 loop reads CASSQGQGRWEQFF. The CDR3 region has the DNA TGTGCCAGCAGCCAGGGACAGGGAAGATGGGAGCAGTTCTTC.

V is TRBV10-3 and J is TRBJ2-6; no reliable D call. Between the trimmed V and J ends, which lost 5 bases and 5 bases, there was a span of 16 bases. This CDR3 comprises 16 residues. From germline, CDR1 is ENHRY and CDR2 SYGVKD. CDR3 nucleotides: TGTGCCATCAGTAATGTCATACAAAGTCGGGCCAACGTCCTGACTTTC. Translation gives CAISNVIQSRANVLTF.

The gene calls are TRBV11-2 and TRBJ2-2, with D possibly being TRBD1 (6 bases). Germline CDR1 reads SGHAT; CDR2 reads FQNNGV. This CDR3 spans 16 amino acids. V lost 5 bases, J lost 4 bases, and 17 bases lay in between. Here the CDR3 reads CASSEPGQGITGELFF. CDR3 coding DNA: TGTGCCAGCAGCGAACCGGGTCAGGGGATCACCGGGGAGCTGTTTTTT.

The CDR3 bases are TGTGCCAGCAGTACAGGGGGCCGCTCTGGAAACACCATATATTTT. Protein product: CASSTGGRSGNTIYF. The chain employs TRBV6-5 and TRBJ1-3, with TRBD1 matching over 9 bases. This CDR3 has 15 residues. From germline, CDR1 is MNHEY and CDR2 SVGAGI. Trimming at V came to 5 bases and at J to 0 bases, leaving 2 bases not matched to a gene.

This chain joins TRBV7-2 and TRBJ2-7; the match to TRBD2 covers 8 bases. This CDR3 is 15 amino acids long. The J segment lost 2 bases and the V segment lost 1 base, leaving 4 bases of the junction unmatched. The germline V gene encodes CDR1 SGHTA and CDR2 FQGNSA. CDR3 region: CASSLGGLVTYEQYF. DNA for the CDR3: TGTGCCAGCAGCTTAGGGGGACTAGTAACCTACGAGCAGTACTTC. Filled out from reference TRBV7-2 and TRBJ2-7, the complete variable domain reads GAGVSQSPSNKVTEKGKDVELRCDPISGHTALYWYRQSLGQGLEFLIYFQGNSAPDKSGLPSDRFSAERTGGSVSTLTIQRTQQEDSAVYLCASSLGGLVTYEQYFGPGTRLTVT.

This rearrangement joins TRBV7-2 to TRBJ1-1, with 8 bases lining up with TRBD1. This CDR3 comprises 15 residues. V was clipped by 5 bases and J by 2 bases; unmatched bases: 7. Germline V lookup: CDR1 SGHTA, CDR2 FQGNSA. This chain's CDR3 is CASSRTGFFNTEAFF. Here the CDR3 DNA reads TGTGCCAGCAGCCGGACAGGGTTCTTCAACACTGAAGCTTTCTTT.

The J gene is TRBJ1-1, the V gene TRBV11-3, with D hard to call. Trimming pared 5 bases from V and 4 bases from J, leaving 17 bases between. Germline lookup yields CDR1 SGHNT and CDR2 YENEEA. This CDR3 is 15 amino acids long. Here the CDR3 reads CASSTGRVVATEAFF. In nucleotides, the CDR3 is TGTGCCAGCAGCACTGGGAGGGTAGTTGCCACTGAAGCTTTCTTT. The full variable domain, rest sourced from reference TRBV11-3 and TRBJ1-1, is EAGVVQSPRYKIIEKKQPVAFWCNPISGHNTLYWYLQNLGQGPELLIRYENEEAVDDSQLPKDRFSAERLKGVDSTLKIQPAELGDSAVYLCASSTGRVVATEAFFGQGTRLTVV.

V gene TRBV6-4 combines with J gene TRBJ2-1; 11 positions match TRBD2. This CDR3 has 15 residues. V lost 2 bases, J lost 4 bases, and 1 base stayed unmatched. The V gene's germline CDR1 is MRHNA and CDR2 SNTAGT. The CDR3 region has the DNA TGTGCCAGCAGTGACCTAGCGGGGGGTTACAATGAGCAGTTCTTC. Translation gives CASSDLAGGYNEQFF.

The J gene is TRBJ1-4, the V gene TRBV2, with 7 bases fitting TRBD1. The CDR3 is 17 residues long. Per germline, CDR1 SNHLY and CDR2 FYNNEI. V gave up 0 bases and J gave up 4 bases; unmatched junction bases: 8. The CDR3 region has the DNA TGTGCCAGCAGTGAAGCATTGCAGGGGGGATATAATGAAAAACTGTTTTTT. Translation gives CASSEALQGGYNEKLFF.

This chain uses TRBV19 with TRBJ1-4; 8 bases are shared with TRBD1. With V trimmed by 4 bases and J by 5 bases, 3 bases remained unmatched. The germline CDR1 and CDR2 sequences are LNHDA and SQIVND (reference sequence). The CDR3 is 14 residues long. CDR3 nucleotides: TGTGCCAGTAGTAAAACAGGGGGGAATGAAAAACTGTTTTTT. It yields the protein CASSKTGGNEKLFF.

This sequence joins TRBV12-3 or TRBV12-4 and TRBJ1-5; D perhaps matches TRBD1 (6 bases). Trimming left V 5 bases short and J 7 bases short, with 12 bases between. The CDR3 has 13 residues. The chain's CDR3 is CASSTGLGQPQHF. The CDR3 DNA follows: TGTGCCAGCAGTACAGGGTTAGGACAGCCCCAGCATTTT.

This chain connects TRBV11-2 to TRBJ2-7; a weak D match, TRBD1 (6 bases). Trimming removed 5 bases from V and 4 bases from J, with 15 bases in between. Germline assignment: CDR1 SGHAT and CDR2 FQNNGV. The CDR3 runs 14 residues. For the CDR3, the DNA is TGTGCCAGCAGCCCCAGACTCCAGGGGTACGAGCAGTACTTC. Protein product: CASSPRLQGYEQYF.

The V call is TRBV12-5, the J call TRBJ1-6; D is uncertain. Between the trimmed V and J ends, which lost 6 bases and 8 bases, there was a span of 14 bases. The CDR3 loop spans 14 amino acids. The germline V gene has CDR1 LGHNT and CDR2 FRNRAP. The CDR3 is CASGLGGPHSPLHF. In DNA, the CDR3 is TGTGCTAGTGGCCTCGGCGGGCCTCATTCACCCCTCCACTTT. Together with reference TRBV12-5 and TRBJ1-6, the CDR3 gives the full variable domain: DARVTQTPRHKVTEMGQEVTMRCQPILGHNTVFWYRQTMMQGLELLAYFRNRAPLDDSGMPKDRFSAEMPDATLATLKIQPSEPRDSAVYFCASGLGGPHSPLHFGNGTRLTVT.

This clone was recorded once. This sequence joins TRBV6-1 and TRBJ2-5; 10 bases map to TRBD2. The CDR3 loop spans 17 amino acids. From germline, CDR1 is MNHNS and CDR2 SASEGT. The J segment lost 1 base and the V segment lost 2 bases, leaving 7 bases of the junction unmatched. This CDR3 is CASSETGSGGPQETQYF. CDR3 bases: TGTGCCAGCAGTGAAACCGGTAGCGGGGGGCCCCAAGAGACCCAGTACTTC.